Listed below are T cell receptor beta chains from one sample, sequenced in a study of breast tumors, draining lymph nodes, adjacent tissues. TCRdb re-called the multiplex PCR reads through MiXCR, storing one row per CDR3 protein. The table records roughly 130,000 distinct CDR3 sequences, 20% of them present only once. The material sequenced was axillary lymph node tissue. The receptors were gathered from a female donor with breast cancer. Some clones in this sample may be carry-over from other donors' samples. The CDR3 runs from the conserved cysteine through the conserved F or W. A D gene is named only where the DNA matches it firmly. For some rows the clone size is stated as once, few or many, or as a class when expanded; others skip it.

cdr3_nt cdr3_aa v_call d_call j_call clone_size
TGTGCCAGCAGTGAAAGGGAAGAGACAGGGGGTTTAAGCTATGGCTACACCTTC CASSEREETGGLSYGYTF TRBV6-1 TRBD1 TRBJ1-2 many
TGTGCCAGCACAGGGGATGCAACTAATGAAAAACTGTTTTTT CASTGDATNEKLFF TRBV2 . TRBJ1-4 many
TGTGCCAGCAGCCCACACTACGAGCAGTACTTC CASSPHYEQYF TRBV28 . TRBJ2-7 many
TGTGCCAGTGAGCGGGGGGGTAACAATGAGCAGTTCTTC CASERGGNNEQFF TRBV2 TRBD2 TRBJ2-1 many
TGTGCCAGCAATAACCCGGGACAGGGACCTAATGAAAAACTGTTTTTT CASNNPGQGPNEKLFF TRBV6-4 TRBD1 TRBJ1-4 many
TGCAGTGCCAGAAACAGGGCTTTCATCTCCTACGAGCAGTACTTC CSARNRAFISYEQYF TRBV20-1 . TRBJ2-7 many
TGTGCCAGCAGTCCAGACAGAAACACCGGGGAGCTGTTTTTT CASSPDRNTGELFF TRBV9 . TRBJ2-2 many
TGTGCCAGCAGCGCTCAGACCGGGACAGGAAATGAAAAACTGTTTTTT CASSAQTGTGNEKLFF TRBV3-1 TRBD1 TRBJ1-4 few
TGTGCCAGCAGACCCGACCGTAACTACGAGCAGTACTTC CASRPDRNYEQYF TRBV6-5 . TRBJ2-7 many
TGTGCCAGCAGCTTAGGCGGGGACGAGCAGTACTTC CASSLGGDEQYF TRBV7-8 . TRBJ2-7 many
TGTGCCAGCAGACTGAAGATGCCAAAGACCCAGTACTTC CASRLKMPKTQYF TRBV7-3 . TRBJ2-5 many
TGTGCCAGCAGCTTGGAACCCCGCACCGGGGAGCTGTTTTTT CASSLEPRTGELFF TRBV7-9 . TRBJ2-2 many
TGTGCCAGCGCCCGGGACAGGGTAGCCTACGAGCAGTACTTC CASARDRVAYEQYF TRBV28 TRBD1 TRBJ2-7 .
TGCAGCGTTACCGGACAGAGGAACACTGAAGCTTTCTTT CSVTGQRNTEAFF TRBV29-1 . TRBJ1-1 .
TGTGCCAGCAGGCGAGACAGGGGTAAGAACACTGAAGCTTTCTTT CASRRDRGKNTEAFF TRBV7-9 TRBD1 TRBJ1-1 few
TGTGCCAGCAGTTTAATCATGGCCAATCAGCCCCAGCATTTT CASSLIMANQPQHF TRBV28 . TRBJ1-5 .
TGTGCCAGTAGTACGGCCCCGGGTTCACCCCTCCACTTT CASSTAPGSPLHF TRBV19 . TRBJ1-6 many
TGTGCCAGCAGCTTAGATTGGCAGGGTGGTGGCTACACCTTC CASSLDWQGGGYTF TRBV7-9 . TRBJ1-2 many
TGTGCCAGTAGTACGGGACCCGGGACAGATCTCCACTTT CASSTGPGTDLHF TRBV19 TRBD1 TRBJ1-6 many
TGTGCCAGCAGTTGGGACAGAAAGAATGAAAAACTGTTTTTT CASSWDRKNEKLFF TRBV6-6 TRBD1 TRBJ1-4 many
TGTGCCAGCAGTGGGAGGGACAGGGGGCGGAATGAGCAGTTCTTC CASSGRDRGRNEQFF TRBV2 TRBD1 TRBJ2-1 many
TGTGCCAGCAGCTTTAGCGGAGGGGGCTACGAGCAGTACTTC CASSFSGGGYEQYF TRBV11-2 . TRBJ2-7 many
TGCAGTCTTACTCTCCGGGACCAAGACACAGATACGCAGTATTTT CSLTLRDQDTDTQYF TRBV20-1 . TRBJ2-3 many
TGTGCCAGCAGCAAAGACCGGAACACTGAAGCTTTCTTT CASSKDRNTEAFF TRBV2 . TRBJ1-1 .
TGCAGTGCCCCGACTACCAACCAAGAGACCCAGTACTTC CSAPTTNQETQYF TRBV20-1 . TRBJ2-5 many
TGTGCCAGCAGCCAACAGGGACTAGGAAGCGAGCAGTACTTC CASSQQGLGSEQYF TRBV3-1 TRBD2 TRBJ2-7 many
TGTGCCAGCACCTTGGGGCAGCCCCAGCATTTT CASTLGQPQHF TRBV11-3 . TRBJ1-5 .